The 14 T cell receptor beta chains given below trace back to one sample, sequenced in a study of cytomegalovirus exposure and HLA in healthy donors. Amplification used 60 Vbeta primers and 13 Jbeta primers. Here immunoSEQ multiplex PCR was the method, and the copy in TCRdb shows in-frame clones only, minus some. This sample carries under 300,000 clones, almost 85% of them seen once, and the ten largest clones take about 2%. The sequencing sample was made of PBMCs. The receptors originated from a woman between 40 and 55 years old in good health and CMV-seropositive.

The CDR3 spells CAWRGLGGSLKGKLFF. The CDR3 DNA follows: TGTGCCTGGAGAGGCCTGGGGGGAAGTCTAAAAGGAAAACTGTTTTTT. The chain has TRBV30 and TRBJ1-4; TRBD1 might be the D (5 bases). V lost 3 bases, J lost 10 bases, and 24 bases lay in between. The CDR3 contains 16 residues. Germline V CDR1 and CDR2: GTSNPN, SVGIG (reference sequence).

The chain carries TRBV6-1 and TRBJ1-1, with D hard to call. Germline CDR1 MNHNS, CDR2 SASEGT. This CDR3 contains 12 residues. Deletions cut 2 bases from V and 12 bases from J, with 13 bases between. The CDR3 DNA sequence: TGTGCCAGCAGTGAATTTGGAGGCTTGACTTTCTTT. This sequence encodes CASSEFGGLTFF.

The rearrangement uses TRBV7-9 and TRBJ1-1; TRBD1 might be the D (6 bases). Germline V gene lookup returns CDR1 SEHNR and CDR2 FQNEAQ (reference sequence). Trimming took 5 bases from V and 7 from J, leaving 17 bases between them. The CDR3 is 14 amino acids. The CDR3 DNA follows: TGTGCCAGCAGCCTTCGACAGGAACTCGGTGAAGCTTTCTTT. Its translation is CASSLRQELGEAFF.

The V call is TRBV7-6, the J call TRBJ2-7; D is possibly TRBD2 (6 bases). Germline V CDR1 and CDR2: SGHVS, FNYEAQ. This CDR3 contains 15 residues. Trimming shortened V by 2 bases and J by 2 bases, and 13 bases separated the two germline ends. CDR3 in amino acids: CASSLTAGPTYEQYF. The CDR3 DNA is TGTGCCAGCAGCTTAACGGCGGGGCCCACCTACGAGCAGTACTTC.

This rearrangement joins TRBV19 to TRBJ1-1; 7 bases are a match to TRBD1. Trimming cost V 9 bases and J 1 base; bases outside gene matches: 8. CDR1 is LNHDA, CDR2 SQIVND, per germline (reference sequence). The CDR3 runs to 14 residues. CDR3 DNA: TGTGCCAGCTTACTACAGGGGCGGAACACTGAAGCTTTCTTT. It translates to CASLLQGRNTEAFF. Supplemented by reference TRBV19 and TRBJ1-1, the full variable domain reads DGGITQSPKYLFRKEGQNVTLSCEQNLNHDAMYWYRQDPGQGLRLIYYSQIVNDFQKGDIAEGYSVSREKKESFPLTVTSAQKNPTAFYLCASLLQGRNTEAFFGQGTRLTVV.

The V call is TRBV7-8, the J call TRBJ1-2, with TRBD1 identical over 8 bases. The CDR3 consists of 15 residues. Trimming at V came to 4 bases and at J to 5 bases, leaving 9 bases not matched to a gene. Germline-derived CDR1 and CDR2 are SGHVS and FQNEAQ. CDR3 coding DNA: TGTGCCAGCAGCTCCCGGCTGGACAGGGTGTATGGCTACACCTTC. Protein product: CASSSRLDRVYGYTF.

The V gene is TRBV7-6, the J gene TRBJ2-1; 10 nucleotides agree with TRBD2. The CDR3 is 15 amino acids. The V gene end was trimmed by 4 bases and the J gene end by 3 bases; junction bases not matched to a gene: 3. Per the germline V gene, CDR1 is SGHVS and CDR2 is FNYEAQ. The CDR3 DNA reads TGTGCCAGCAGCTGGACTAGCGGAGACTACAATGAGCAGTTCTTC. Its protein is CASSWTSGDYNEQFF.

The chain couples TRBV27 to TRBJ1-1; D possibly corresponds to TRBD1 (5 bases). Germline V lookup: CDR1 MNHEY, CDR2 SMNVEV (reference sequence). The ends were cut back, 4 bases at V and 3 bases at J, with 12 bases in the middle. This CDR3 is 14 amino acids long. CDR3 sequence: CASSSQQADTEAFF. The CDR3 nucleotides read TGTGCCAGCAGTTCCCAACAGGCGGACACTGAAGCTTTCTTT.

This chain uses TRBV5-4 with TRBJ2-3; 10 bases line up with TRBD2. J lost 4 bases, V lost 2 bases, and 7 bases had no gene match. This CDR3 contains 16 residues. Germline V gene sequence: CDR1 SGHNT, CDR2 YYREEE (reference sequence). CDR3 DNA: TGTGCCAGCAGCTTTGGGGTAGCGGGAGGTTCAGATACGCAGTATTTT. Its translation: CASSFGVAGGSDTQYF. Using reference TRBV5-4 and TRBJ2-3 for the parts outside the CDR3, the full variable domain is ETGVTQSPTHLIKTRGQQVTLRCSSQSGHNTVSWYQQALGQGPQFIFQYYREEENGRGNFPPRFSGLQFPNYSSELNVNALELDDSALYLCASSFGVAGGSDTQYFGPGTRLTVL.

CDR3 residues: CASSEDVSGTAYEQYF. DNA of the CDR3: TGTGCCAGCAGCGAAGACGTAAGCGGGACCGCCTACGAGCAGTACTTC. The chain joins TRBV7-6 to TRBJ2-7, with TRBD2 matching 7 bases. Germline loops: CDR1 SGHVS, CDR2 FNYEAQ. The V segment lost 5 bases and the J segment 2 bases; nucleotides outside the gene matches: 12. This CDR3 is built from 16 residues.

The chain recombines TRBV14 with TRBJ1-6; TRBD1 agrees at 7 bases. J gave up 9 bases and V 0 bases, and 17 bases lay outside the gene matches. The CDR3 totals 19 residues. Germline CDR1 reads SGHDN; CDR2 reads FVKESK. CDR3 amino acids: CASSQDYRGRIGFGSPLHF. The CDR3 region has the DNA TGTGCCAGCAGCCAAGACTACAGGGGCCGCATCGGTTTCGGTTCACCCCTCCACTTT.

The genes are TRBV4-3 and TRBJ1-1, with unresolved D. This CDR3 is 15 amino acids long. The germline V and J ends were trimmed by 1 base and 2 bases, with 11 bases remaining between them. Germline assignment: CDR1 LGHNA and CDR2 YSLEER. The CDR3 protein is CASSQAGFRNTEAFF. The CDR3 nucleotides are TGCGCCAGCAGCCAAGCAGGTTTCCGCAACACTGAAGCTTTCTTT.

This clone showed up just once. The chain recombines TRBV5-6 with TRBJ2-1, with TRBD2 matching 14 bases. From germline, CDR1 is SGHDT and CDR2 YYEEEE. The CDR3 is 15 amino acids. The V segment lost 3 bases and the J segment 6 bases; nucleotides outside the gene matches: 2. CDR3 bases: TGTGCCAGCAGCTCGGGACTAGCGGGAGTCAATGAGCAGTTCTTC. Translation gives CASSSGLAGVNEQFF.

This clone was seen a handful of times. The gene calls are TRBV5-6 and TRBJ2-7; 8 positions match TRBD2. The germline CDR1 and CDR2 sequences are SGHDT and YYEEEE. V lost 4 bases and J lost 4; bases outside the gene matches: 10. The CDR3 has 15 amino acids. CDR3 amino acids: CASSPPSGSRYEQYF. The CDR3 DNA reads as TGTGCCAGCAGCCCCCCCAGCGGGAGTAGGTACGAGCAGTACTTC.